The source of this TCR beta chain is a study of blood T cell repertoires in COVID-19. Sequencing used immunoSEQ multiplex PCR; TCRdb keeps in-frame clones, though not all of them. The sample has 60,000 to 85,000 clones, around 80% seen once. The CDR3 runs 14 residues. Germline assignment: CDR1 SGDLS and CDR2 YYNGEE. V shed 2 bases and J shed 3 bases, with 10 bases lying between them. This TCR was recovered from a man between 65 and 79 years old who had recovered from COVID-19. J is TRBJ2-3 and V is TRBV9; D remains unclear. The sample taken for sequencing was peripheral blood. CDR3: CASSVHTRTDTQYF. In DNA, the CDR3 is TGTGCCAGCAGCGTGCACACGCGGACAGATACGCAGTATTTT.